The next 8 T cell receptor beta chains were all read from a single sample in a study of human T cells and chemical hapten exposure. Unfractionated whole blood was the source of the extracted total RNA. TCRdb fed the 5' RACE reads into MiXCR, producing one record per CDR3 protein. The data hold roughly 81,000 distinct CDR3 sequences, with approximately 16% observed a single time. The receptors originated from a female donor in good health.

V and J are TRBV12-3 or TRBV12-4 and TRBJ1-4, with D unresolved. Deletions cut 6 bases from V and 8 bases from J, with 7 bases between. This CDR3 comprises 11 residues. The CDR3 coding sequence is TGTGCCAGCAGCGGTTTAGAAAAACTGTTTTTT. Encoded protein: CASSGLEKLFF.

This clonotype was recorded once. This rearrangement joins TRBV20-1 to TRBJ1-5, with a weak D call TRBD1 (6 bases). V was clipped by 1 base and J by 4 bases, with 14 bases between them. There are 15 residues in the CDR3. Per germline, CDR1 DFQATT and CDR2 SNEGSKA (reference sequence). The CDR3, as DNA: TGCAGTGCTAGAGCGACAGGTGCGGGGAATCAGCCCCAGCATTTT. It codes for CSARATGAGNQPQHF.

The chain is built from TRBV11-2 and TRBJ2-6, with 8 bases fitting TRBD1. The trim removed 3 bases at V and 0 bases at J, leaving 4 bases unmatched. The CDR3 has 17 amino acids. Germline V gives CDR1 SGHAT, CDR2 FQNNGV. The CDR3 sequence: CASSFRQGNSGANVLTF. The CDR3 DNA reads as TGTGCCAGCAGCTTTCGACAGGGGAACTCTGGGGCCAACGTCCTGACTTTC.

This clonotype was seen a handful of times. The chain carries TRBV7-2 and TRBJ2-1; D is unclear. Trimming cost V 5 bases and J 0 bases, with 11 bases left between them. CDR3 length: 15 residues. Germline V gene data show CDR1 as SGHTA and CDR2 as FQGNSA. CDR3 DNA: TGTGCCAGCAGCCCTTCGGTAAGCTCCTACAATGAGCAGTTCTTC. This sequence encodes CASSPSVSSYNEQFF.

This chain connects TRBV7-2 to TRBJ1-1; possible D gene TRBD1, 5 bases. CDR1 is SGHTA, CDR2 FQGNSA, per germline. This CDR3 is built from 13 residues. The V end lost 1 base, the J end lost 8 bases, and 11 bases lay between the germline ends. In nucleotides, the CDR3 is TGTGCCAGCAGCTTAGGGGGGGGAGGGGAAGCTTTCTTT. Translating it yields CASSLGGGGEAFF. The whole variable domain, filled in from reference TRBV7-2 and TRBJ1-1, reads GAGVSQSPSNKVTEKGKDVELRCDPISGHTALYWYRQSLGQGLEFLIYFQGNSAPDKSGLPSDRFSAERTGGSVSTLTIQRTQQEDSAVYLCASSLGGGGEAFFGQGTRLTVV.

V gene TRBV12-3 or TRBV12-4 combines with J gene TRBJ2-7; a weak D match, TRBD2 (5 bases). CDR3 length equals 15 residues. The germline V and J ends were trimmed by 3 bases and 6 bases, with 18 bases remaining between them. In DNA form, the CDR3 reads TGTGCCAGCAGTTTTCGGGGAGTCCCCTCCGGCGAGCAGTACTTC. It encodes CASSFRGVPSGEQYF.

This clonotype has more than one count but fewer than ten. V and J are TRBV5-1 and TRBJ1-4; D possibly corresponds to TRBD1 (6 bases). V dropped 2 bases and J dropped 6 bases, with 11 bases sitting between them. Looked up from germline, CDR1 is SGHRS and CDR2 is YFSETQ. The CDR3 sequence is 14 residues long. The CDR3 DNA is TGCGCCAGCAGCTTACAGGGATTGGATGAAAAACTGTTTTTT. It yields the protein CASSLQGLDEKLFF. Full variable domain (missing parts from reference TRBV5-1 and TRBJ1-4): KAGVTQTPRYLIKTRGQQVTLSCSPISGHRSVSWYQQTPGQGLQFLFEYFSETQRNKGNFPGRFSGRQFSNSRSEMNVSTLELGDSALYLCASSLQGLDEKLFFGSGTQLSVL.

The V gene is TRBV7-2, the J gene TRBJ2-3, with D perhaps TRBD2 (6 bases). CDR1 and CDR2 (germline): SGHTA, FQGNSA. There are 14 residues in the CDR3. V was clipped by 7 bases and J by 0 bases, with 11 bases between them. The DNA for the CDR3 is TGTGCCAGCAAGTGGGACTCTAGCACAGATACGCAGTATTTT. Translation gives CASKWDSSTDTQYF.